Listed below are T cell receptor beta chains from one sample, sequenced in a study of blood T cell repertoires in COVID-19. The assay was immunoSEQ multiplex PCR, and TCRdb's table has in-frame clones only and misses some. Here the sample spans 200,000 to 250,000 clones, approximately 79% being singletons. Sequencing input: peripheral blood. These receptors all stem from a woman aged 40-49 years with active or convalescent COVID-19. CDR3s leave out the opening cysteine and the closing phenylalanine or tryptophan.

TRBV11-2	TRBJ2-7	ASSPQGLYEQY
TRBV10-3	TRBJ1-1	AISIDLNTEAF
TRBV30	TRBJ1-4	AWSFPWSREANEKLF
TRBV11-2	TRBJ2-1	ASSPGLAGGPSYNEQF
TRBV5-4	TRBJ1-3	ASSQGQGSLNTIY
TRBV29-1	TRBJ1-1	SASRLTEAF
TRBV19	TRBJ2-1	ASSKIAGTGGYNEQF
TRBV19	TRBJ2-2	ASSNLRQGPGTGELF
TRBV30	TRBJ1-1	AWVGGLRAF
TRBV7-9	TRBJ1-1	ASSLGDRGRNTEAF
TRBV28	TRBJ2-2	ASRSGGKELF
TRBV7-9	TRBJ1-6	ASRQSPGKAPLH
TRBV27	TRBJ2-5	ASSSTPRAQETQY
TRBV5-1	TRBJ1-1	ASSQGGVTTEAF
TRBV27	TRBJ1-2	ASSLSGTGDYGYT
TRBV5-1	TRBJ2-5	ASSRDTLGGTQY
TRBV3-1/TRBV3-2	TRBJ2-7	ASSPDRAHEQY
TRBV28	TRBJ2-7	ASRSRGRSTYEQY
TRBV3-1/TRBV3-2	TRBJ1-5	ASSQGQFNQPQH
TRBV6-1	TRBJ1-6	ASSEGTGGFRSSYNSPLH
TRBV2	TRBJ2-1	ASSGTGGEGSWRF
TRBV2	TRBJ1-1	ASILTTGGGDEAF
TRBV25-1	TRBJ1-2	ASSPYAIGVEGYT
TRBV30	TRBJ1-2	AWKTAGYGYT
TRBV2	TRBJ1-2	ASSEESYGYT
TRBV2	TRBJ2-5	ASSVRETQY
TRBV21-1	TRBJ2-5	ASSKALATGKETQY
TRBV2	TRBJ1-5	ASSGASQPQH
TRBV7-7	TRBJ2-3	ASSLWAGGQDTQY
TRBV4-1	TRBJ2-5	ASSQGSSGQGAAETQY
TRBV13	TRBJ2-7	ASSHTGGDEQY
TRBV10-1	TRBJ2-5	ASSPDRRGETQY
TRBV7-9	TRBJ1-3	ASSPRPTGFSSGNTIY
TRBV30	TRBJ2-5	AWNPSERFQETQY
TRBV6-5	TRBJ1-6	ASRKEGLSPLH
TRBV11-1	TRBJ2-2	ASSPRLGGGTGELF
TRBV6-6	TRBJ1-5	ATSAAGRGANQPQH
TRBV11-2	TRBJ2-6	ASSLRGQGVNVLT
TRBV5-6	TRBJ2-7	ASSFGGPSYEQY
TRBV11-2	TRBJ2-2	ASSRDRGNTGELF
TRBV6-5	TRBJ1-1	ASTRGQGANTEAF
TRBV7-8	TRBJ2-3	ASSRGLADVGDTQY
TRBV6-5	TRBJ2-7	ASSYGLTVGEQY
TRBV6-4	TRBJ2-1	ASSERGGSYNEQF
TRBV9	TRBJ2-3	ASSVGASGGTDTQY
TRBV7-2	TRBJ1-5	ASSLSSGDQQPQH
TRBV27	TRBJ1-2	ASSRTGYDYGYT
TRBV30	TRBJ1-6	AWTLTGYNSPLH
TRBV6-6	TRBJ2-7	ASSTAGAGTYEQY
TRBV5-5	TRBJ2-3	ASSLSMGARGGADTQY
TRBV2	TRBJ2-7	ASNGGYEQY
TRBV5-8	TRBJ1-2	ASSLPVLAMNYGYT
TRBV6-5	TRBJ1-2	ASSYYPSKYGYT
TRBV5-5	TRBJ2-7	ASSSGGLWRAPSYEQY
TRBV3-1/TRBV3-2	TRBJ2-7	ASSQIGGHSYEQY